This T cell receptor (beta chain) was sequenced for a study of T cells after yellow fever vaccination. The study made its TCR cDNA through 5'RACE template switching. That step introduced a universal primer site along with UMIs. MiXCR, applied by TCRdb to the 5' RACE reads, yields one record per CDR3 protein. This repertoire shows just over 300,000 distinct CDR3 sequences, roughly 3.5% found once; its top ten account for roughly a quarter. At least ten counts were recorded for this clonotype. The sample here was PBMCs, taken on the day of the yellow fever booster vaccination. The receptor comes from a man younger than 30 who received the YFV17D yellow fever vaccine.

The CDR3 region is CASSPHRSYNSPLHF. The CDR3, as DNA: TGTGCCAGCAGTCCCCACCGATCCTATAATTCACCCCTCCACTTT. The gene calls are TRBV6-6 and TRBJ1-6; D not resolved. Trimming left V 5 bases short and J 1 base short, with 9 bases between. The CDR3 sequence is 15 residues long. CDR1 is MNHNY and CDR2 is SVGAGI in the germline V gene (reference sequence).